This TCR beta chain is from a study of vaccination and CD4 T cells after COVID-19. In the study overall: Overlapping SARS-CoV-2, HCoV-NL63, HCoV-OC43 and HCoV-229E spike peptides stimulated the cells.

This sample's treatment: roughly 11-day PBMC culture with coronavirus spike peptide pools or control peptides (ViraFEST assay). It was on days 3 and 7 that half the medium was replaced with fresh IL-2 medium. With respect to this clonotype: Antigen specificity is unknown.

At the Johns Hopkins FTIC core, DNA taken from cultured CD4+ T cells was sequenced by way of the Oncomine TCR Beta short-read assay. TCRdb reprocessed the PCR reads via MiXCR and lists one record per CDR3 protein. The sample consists of fewer than 15,000 distinct CDR3 sequences, roughly two fifths of them appearing once. The germline gives CDR1 SGHTA, CDR2 FQGNSA. Trimming cost V 2 bases and J 1 base, with 10 bases left between them. The CDR3 sequence is 15 residues long. Study-level findings and limits: Vaccine-specific clones numbering 304 of 307 showed spike mono-reactivity in convalescent patients.

This rearrangement joins TRBV7-2 to TRBJ2-3; D gene ambiguous. The source is a human donor who had recovered from COVID-19. This specimen was CD4+ T cells from blood, cultured in vitro, taken after SARS-CoV-2 vaccination. The CDR3 loop reads CASSLTFRGTDTQYF. The CDR3 DNA reads TGTGCCAGCAGCTTAACCTTCCGGGGCACAGATACGCAGTATTTT.